This TCR beta chain was found in a study of blood T cell repertoires in COVID-19 (dated by TCRdb to about 2020). Study-wide context: Collaborator samples came from the United States, Italy and Spain and covered acute and convalescent phases of COVID-19. The prospective study material was composed of cDNA or gDNA derived from T cells, B-cell-depleted T cells, or PBMCs. The dataset comprised deeply sampled blood TCRbeta repertoires from subjects exposed to, actively infected with, or recovered from COVID-19. A freely available public database, intended as a resource for researchers studying the immune response to SARS-CoV-2, is where the repertoires were released. Samples were obtained from the ongoing ImmuneRACE study (first 160 participants) and from roughly 1,300 subjects provided by 6 global collaborators. The sample metadata nearly always contained a de-identified subject ID, COVID-19 status, age in years and sex. Where available, HLA class I and class II types were obtained from metadata supplied by the sample provider rather than from assay-based typing.

In the prospective study, participants were 18 to 89 years old, resided in fewer than 25 geographic areas of the United States, and were enrolled through a virtual design. Cohort assignment in the prospective study relied on participant-reported clinical history from a screening survey and a study questionnaire. In the prospective study, whole blood, serum and a nasopharyngeal or oropharyngeal swab were collected from each participant by mobile phlebotomists. Prospective study participants could optionally give additional blood draws and questionnaires over a 2-month period. Before DNA extraction, blood samples from the prospective study were shipped at room temperature or frozen. Points the paper makes about the study in general: The quantity of clinical and demographic metadata differed by source and by participant and was supplied without curation.

Of note for this clone: Its antigen is unknown. The record has no base qualities; no much larger clone is one base away.

The immunoSEQ Assay, a bias-controlled multiplex PCR, was used to amplify TCRbeta CDR3 regions from genomic DNA. The original methods were these. Within the assay, amplification of reference gene primers was used to estimate how many nucleated cells each sample contained. Sequence reads were collapsed and filtered to measure the absolute abundance of every unique TCRbeta CDR3 rearrangement. For each sample, productive Simpson clonality was calculated by taking the square root of Simpson's diversity index across productive rearrangements. Held by TCRdb, this immuneACCESS table contains in-frame sequences only and omits some clones. Under half of the omission traces to an unresolved V gene where checked; the cause of the rest is unknown. V and J calls and clone size follow that table, whereas D and trimming were derived from the DNA. The sample yields approximately 210,000 clones; 85% to 90% were counted once. The ten most abundant clones make up roughly 14% of the sample.

From cysteine to phenylalanine, the CDR3 is 16 amino acids long. Only the CDR3 part of the read is kept: 48 bases, read in frame from the first base. The germline V gene sets CDR1 to SGHRS and CDR2 to YFSETQ. Compared with germline, V lacks 0 bases and J lacks 1 base; bases without a gene match: 5. This receptor was taken from a woman aged 45-65 years with acute COVID-19. Sequenced sample: PBMCs or T cells enriched from blood (not recorded which). The chain is made from TRBV5-1 and TRBJ2-5, with 8 central nucleotides matching TRBD2. The sequence in DNA is TGCGCCAGCAGCTTGGACGGGAGGGGGTTCCAAGAGACCCAGTACTTC. The translation is CASSLDGRGFQETQYF.